These T cell receptor beta chains were read from a single sample in a study of shared clonotypes between healthy human individuals. Measured with immunoSEQ multiplex PCR; TCRdb has only the in-frame clones, and not every one. Altogether 75,000 to 100,000 clones are present, roughly 45% being singletons, with the ten largest covering over 13%. The specimen was PBMCs. Every receptor here comes from a woman aged 35 to 49 in good health. Some clones in this sample may be carry-over from other donors' samples. The CDR3 runs from the conserved cysteine through the conserved F or W. The D gene is left open where the match is weak. Clone size is shown for a subset of rows, as once, few, many or a class of expanded clone.

>NA|TRBV7-9|TRBJ2-5|many
CASSWEAETQYF
TGTGCCAGCAGCTGGGAGGCAGAGACCCAGTACTTC
>TRBD1|TRBV4-1|TRBJ2-2|many
CASSHPRDRGTPGSIPGRTLFF
TGCGCCAGCAGCCATCCAAGGGACAGAGGTACACCGGGGAGTATCCCAGGCCGGACGCTGTTTTTT
>TRBD2|TRBV11-3|TRBJ2-5|NA
CASSSTSEETQYF
TGTGCCAGCAGCTCGACTAGCGAGGAGACCCAGTACTTC
>TRBD2|TRBV5-4|TRBJ2-7|once
CASSSPSGRTVYEQYF
TGTGCCAGCAGCTCGCCTAGCGGGAGGACCGTCTACGAGCAGTACTTC
>NA|TRBV7-9|TRBJ2-7|NA
CASSLDNEQYF
TGTGCCAGCAGCTTAGATAACGAGCAGTACTTC
>TRBD2|TRBV15|TRBJ2-1|NA
CATSAGALSRNEQFF
TGTGCCACCTCAGCGGGAGCTCTTTCTCGAAATGAGCAGTTCTTC
>TRBD1|TRBV13|TRBJ1-3|NA
CASSPPGQGPNTIYF
TGTGCCAGCAGCCCACCGGGACAGGGTCCCAACACCATATATTTT
>TRBD1|TRBV7-8|TRBJ1-6|NA
CASSPRDSLSYNSPLHF
TGTGCCAGCAGCCCGCGGGACAGCCTCTCCTATAATTCACCCCTCCACTTT
>NA|TRBV29-1|TRBJ2-1|few
CSVEDLRSSYNEQFF
TGCAGCGTTGAAGATCTCCGATCCTCCTACAATGAGCAGTTCTTC
>NA|TRBV7-9|TRBJ2-5|NA
CASSLAISLYQETQYF
TGTGCCAGCAGCTTAGCCATCAGCCTGTACCAAGAGACCCAGTACTTC
>NA|TRBV5-1|TRBJ2-5|NA
CASSGSGQETQYF
TGCGCCAGCAGCGGGAGCGGGCAAGAGACCCAGTACTTC
>NA|TRBV4-1|TRBJ1-5|few
CASSQEGQQPQHF
TGCGCCAGCAGCCAAGAGGGGCAGCAGCCCCAGCATTTT
>NA|TRBV7-8|TRBJ2-7|NA
CASSLVGGVYEQYF
TGTGCCAGCAGCTTAGTTGGAGGAGTATACGAGCAGTACTTC
>NA|TRBV12-5|TRBJ2-7|many
CASGLVFGDWSYEQYF
TGTGCTAGTGGTTTGGTATTCGGCGATTGGTCCTACGAGCAGTACTTC
>NA|TRBV9|TRBJ2-7|few
CASSAIPGSAGEQYF
TGTGCCAGCAGCGCCATACCCGGGAGTGCGGGGGAGCAGTACTTC
>TRBD2|TRBV7-9|TRBJ2-7|few
CASRPSGSSYEQYF
TGTGCCAGCAGACCTAGCGGGAGCTCCTACGAGCAGTACTTC
>NA|TRBV10-3|TRBJ1-5|many
CAISEFLPSNQPQHF
TGTGCCATCAGTGAGTTCCTCCCCAGCAATCAGCCCCAGCATTTT
>NA|TRBV5-1|TRBJ2-7|NA
CASSLGGGPSSYEQYF
TGCGCCAGCAGCCTAGGGGGAGGCCCGAGCTCCTACGAGCAGTACTTC
>NA|TRBV28|TRBJ2-7|NA
CASSLGQTYEQYF
TGTGCCAGCAGTTTAGGACAGACCTACGAGCAGTACTTC
>NA|TRBV7-3|TRBJ2-5|NA
CASSLYRSETQYF
TGTGCCAGCAGCTTATACAGGTCGGAGACCCAGTACTTC
>TRBD1|TRBV6-5|TRBJ2-7|NA
CASSQRQGVDEQYF
TGTGCCAGCAGTCAACGACAGGGGGTGGACGAGCAGTACTTC
>NA|TRBV30|TRBJ2-3|NA
CAWSPPSDTQYF
TGTGCCTGGAGTCCCCCTTCAGATACGCAGTATTTT
>NA|TRBV7-2|TRBJ2-7|NA
CASSQFAGPYEQYF
TGCGCCAGCAGCCAATTTGCGGGGCCCTACGAGCAGTACTTC
>TRBD1|TRBV19|TRBJ1-5|NA
CASSRTGALSNQPQHF
TGTGCCAGTAGTAGGACAGGGGCCCTTAGCAATCAGCCCCAGCATTTT
>TRBD2|TRBV9|TRBJ2-2|once
CASSVVLVERENTGELFF
TGTGCCAGCAGCGTAGTGTTAGTGGAGCGGGAGAACACCGGGGAGCTGTTTTTT
>NA|TRBV20-1|TRBJ1-1|NA
CSARTQTEAFF
TGCAGTGCCCGGACTCAGACTGAAGCTTTCTTT
>NA|TRBV7-9|TRBJ1-4|NA
CASTGGQGTEKLFF
TGTGCCAGCACCGGCGGACAAGGGACTGAAAAACTGTTTTTT
>TRBD2|TRBV10-3|TRBJ2-7|NA
CAIRATSGSYEQYF
TGTGCCATCAGGGCCACTAGCGGGAGTTACGAGCAGTACTTC
>NA|TRBV7-9|TRBJ1-6|NA
CASSLSGPYNSPLHF
TGTGCCAGCAGCTTAAGCGGACCGTATAATTCACCCCTCCACTTT
>TRBD1|TRBV27|TRBJ1-2|many
CASSLTGEGSGGYTF
TGTGCCAGCAGTTTAACAGGGGAGGGATCGGGTGGCTACACCTTC
>TRBD1|TRBV4-1|TRBJ1-4|few
CASSGTGGSEKLFF
TGCGCCAGCAGCGGGACAGGGGGAAGTGAAAAACTGTTTTTT
>NA|TRBV30|TRBJ1-4|once
CAWSRGLNEKLFF
TGTGCCTGGAGTCGGGGGCTTAATGAAAAACTGTTTTTT
>TRBD2|TRBV4-1|TRBJ2-2|few
CASSLLAGVRTGELFF
TGCGCCAGCAGCCTCTTAGCGGGAGTGCGTACCGGGGAGCTGTTTTTT
>TRBD2|TRBV18|TRBJ2-3|NA
CASSPGLAGWPDTDTQYF
TGTGCCAGCTCACCAGGACTAGCGGGCTGGCCTGACACAGATACGCAGTATTTT
>TRBD2|TRBV5-1|TRBJ2-3|few
CASSLVGTSGSGTDTQYF
TGCGCCAGCAGCTTGGTAGGGACTAGCGGGAGCGGCACAGATACGCAGTATTTT
>NA|TRBV2|TRBJ2-4|many
CASSTDVKNIQYF
TGTGCCAGCAGTACGGACGTCAAAAACATTCAGTACTTC
>NA|TRBV6-1|TRBJ2-2|many
CASTLRTGELFF
TGTGCCAGCACCCTTCGCACCGGGGAGCTGTTTTTT
>TRBD2|TRBV5-1|TRBJ2-1|NA
CASTTGTSINEQFF
TGCGCCAGCACAACCGGGACTAGCATAAATGAGCAGTTCTTC
>NA|TRBV4-2|TRBJ1-2|NA
CASSQPQAYYGYTF
TGTGCCAGCAGCCAACCGCAGGCATACTATGGCTACACCTTC
>NA|TRBV6-5|TRBJ2-2|NA
CASSATGRDTGELFF
TGTGCCAGCAGTGCAACTGGTCGGGACACCGGGGAGCTGTTTTTT
>TRBD2|TRBV28|TRBJ2-1|NA
CASSFSSGHNEQFF
TGTGCCAGCAGTTTTTCTAGCGGGCACAATGAGCAGTTCTTC
>NA|TRBV6-6|TRBJ1-2|few
CATGVWDGYTF
TGTGCCACAGGGGTTTGGGATGGCTACACCTTC
>NA|TRBV6-1|TRBJ1-6|NA
CASSGGTVSYNSPLHF
TGTGCCAGCAGTGGGGGGACGGTCTCCTATAATTCACCCCTCCACTTT
>NA|TRBV19|TRBJ1-1|few
CASSISTRGTEAFF
TGTGCCAGTAGTATATCCACGCGGGGTACTGAAGCTTTCTTT
>NA|TRBV2|TRBJ2-3|once
CASRTDTQYF
TGTGCCAGCCGGACAGATACGCAGTATTTT
>NA|TRBV18|TRBJ2-3|many
CASSRSGSTDTQYF
TGTGCCAGCTCACGAAGCGGGAGCACAGATACGCAGTATTTT
>NA|TRBV30|TRBJ1-4|NA
CAFWTGINEKLFF
TGTGCCTTTTGGACGGGGATTAATGAAAAACTGTTTTTT
>NA|TRBV29-1|TRBJ1-1|NA
CSVEADAGVRAFF
TGCAGCGTTGAAGCAGATGCGGGGGTTCGAGCTTTCTTT
>NA|TRBV4-3|TRBJ1-2|few
CASSQDLQGPGTF
TGCGCCAGCAGCCAAGACCTACAGGGCCCGGGCACCTTC
>NA|TRBV9|TRBJ2-1|many
CASSVALWSSYNEQFF
TGTGCCAGCAGCGTAGCCCTGTGGAGCTCCTACAATGAGCAGTTCTTC
>TRBD1|TRBV2|TRBJ2-7|many
CASSVQGASYEQYF
TGTGCCAGCAGTGTACAGGGGGCATCCTACGAGCAGTACTTC
>TRBD1|TRBV30|TRBJ1-3|NA
CARDRERSTGGSSGNTIYF
TGTGCCCGGGACAGGGAGAGATCGACAGGGGGCAGCTCTGGAAACACCATATATTTT
>TRBD2|TRBV5-1|TRBJ2-7|few
CASSFEAGVSYEQYF
TGCGCCAGCAGCTTTGAAGCGGGGGTCTCCTACGAGCAGTACTTC